The 5 T cell receptor beta chains presented below share a single source sample, sequenced in a study of radiation and T cells in renal cell carcinoma. Assay: immunoSEQ multiplex PCR; the TCRdb copy retains only in-frame clones and omits some. The sample lists about 150,000 clones, roughly 88% occurring once. Noted time point: baseline pretreatment blood. This sample's treatment: 15 Gy SBRT to primary tumor, nephrectomy 4 weeks later. The source material was blood, sampled from a patient whose treatment included radiotherapy and nephrectomy. The receptor source for this set is a woman between 45 and 65 years old with renal cell carcinoma.

The chain recombines TRBV6-1 with TRBJ2-5; 7 nucleotides match TRBD1. From germline, CDR1 is MNHNS and CDR2 SASEGT. Trimming at V came to 2 bases and at J to 3 bases, leaving 9 bases not matched to a gene. This CDR3 contains 16 residues. For the CDR3, the DNA is TGTGCCAGCAGTGAAAGCCCGACAGGGTATGAAGAGACCCAGTACTTC. This translates into CASSESPTGYEETQYF.

The rearrangement links TRBV7-9 to TRBJ2-7, with D perhaps TRBD1 (5 bases). Trimming removed 1 base at V and 3 bases at J, with 13 bases between. The CDR3 covers 15 residues. The V gene's germline CDR1 is SEHNR and CDR2 FQNEAQ (reference sequence). The CDR3 coding sequence is TGTGCCAGCAGCTTAGTTTCCGGCAGGGTCTACGAGCAGTACTTC. It yields the protein CASSLVSGRVYEQYF.

V is TRBV7-2 and J is TRBJ2-3, with TRBD1 matching 7 bases. The germline V gene has CDR1 SGHTA and CDR2 FQGNSA. This CDR3 is 14 amino acids long. With V trimmed by 1 base and J by 4 bases, 2 bases remained unmatched. CDR3 in DNA: TGTGCCAGCAGCTTAGACAGGGGAGCAGATACGCAGTATTTT. Translated: CASSLDRGADTQYF.

V usage is TRBV25-1 and J usage is TRBJ1-2; D is ambiguous. CDR1 is MGHDK, CDR2 SYGVNS, per germline. The CDR3 is 12 amino acids. Trimming stripped 2 bases from V and 8 bases from J, with 9 bases between. CDR3 region: CASSEVLGGYTF. CDR3 DNA: TGTGCCAGCAGTGAAGTATTGGGAGGCTACACCTTC.

J is TRBJ1-4 and V is TRBV5-1; weak D call: TRBD1 (5 bases). Deletions cut 4 bases from V and 1 base from J, with 8 bases between. This CDR3 contains 14 residues. Germline lookup yields CDR1 SGHRS and CDR2 YFSETQ. The CDR3 here is CASSRDGTNEKLFF. The CDR3 nucleotides are TGCGCCAGCAGCCGGGACGGAACTAATGAAAAACTGTTTTTT.